This TCR beta chain was profiled in a study of T cells in Graves' hyperthyroidism and ophthalmopathy. Graves' hyperthyroidism showing no ophthalmopathy progression within 18 months was considered stable. The PBMCs had their origin in 10 ml of fresh peripheral blood. Ten or more counts support this clonotype. The antigen is unknown. Amplified TCR beta CDR3 regions came from RNA transcripts. The HTBI set primed first-round TCR CDR3 RT-PCR. TCRdb redid the calling of the multiplex PCR reads with MiXCR, one entry per CDR3 protein. This sample has a few hundred thousand distinct CDR3 sequences, with approximately 14% found just once. Study-wide points: Model predictions of ophthalmopathy came a median approximately 6 months before onset. Most thyroid-expanded clonotypes above 0.001 were also found in blood.

Material for sequencing was blood. The sequence was obtained from a woman in her twenties or thirties with Graves' hyperthyroidism.

The CDR3 region has the DNA TGTGCCAGCAGCTTAGATGTCCCTGAAGCTTTCTTT. Protein: CASSLDVPEAFF. V and J are TRBV11-2 and TRBJ1-1; D ambiguous. V gave up 0 bases and J gave up 6 bases, with 5 bases separating them. Germline loops: CDR1 SGHAT, CDR2 FQNNGV. This CDR3 is built from 12 residues.